This T cell receptor (beta chain) is from a study of T cells in women clearing cervical HPV infection. The CDR3 loop spans 15 amino acids. Germline V gene lookup returns CDR1 SGHTA and CDR2 FQGTGA. The V end was cut by 2 bases, the J end by 3 bases, with 13 bases between. Sequencing used immunoSEQ multiplex PCR; TCRdb keeps in-frame clones, though not all of them. This repertoire includes 49,000 or so clones. Details on this clone: The DNA ends 3 residues before the CDR3 does, and the rest of the CDR3 is filled in from the germline J gene.

The sample comprised blood buffy coat. The origin of this receptor is a woman between 18 and 69 years old with a cervical HPV16 infection that either progressed to CIN3+ or cleared (not recorded which). The rearrangement links TRBV7-3 to TRBJ1-1; TRBD1 might be the D (6 bases). This CDR3 reads CASSLLGGQDTEAFF. The part of the CDR3 DNA that was read is TGTGCCAGCAGCTTATTGGGGGGGCAGGACACTGAA.